What follows are 17 T cell receptor beta chains derived from one specimen sequenced in a study of cytomegalovirus exposure and HLA in healthy donors. This PCR relied on a set of 60 Vbeta primers and 13 Jbeta primers. Profiled with immunoSEQ multiplex PCR; TCRdb holds only in-frame clones, not every one. The sample lists over 150,000 clones, about four fifths occurring once. The sample consisted of PBMCs. The receptors were sampled from a boy younger than 10 in good health and CMV-seronegative.

The chain employs TRBV5-1 and TRBJ2-3; the match to TRBD2 covers 11 bases. This CDR3 spans 16 amino acids. J was trimmed by 1 base and V by 4 bases; bases with no gene match: 5. Germline loops: CDR1 SGHRS, CDR2 YFSETQ. CDR3 protein: CASSRLAGYGTDTQYF. The CDR3 DNA reads as TGCGCCAGCAGCCGACTAGCGGGGTACGGCACAGATACGCAGTATTTT.

The gene calls are TRBV9 and TRBJ1-1; 10 bases are shared with TRBD1. This CDR3 spans 15 amino acids. CDR1 is SGDLS and CDR2 is YYNGEE in the germline V gene. Trimming cost V 2 bases and J 5 bases; bases outside gene matches: 6. CDR3 sequence (DNA): TGTGCCAGCAGCGTCACTGGGACAGGGGATACTGAAGCTTTCTTT. Amino acids: CASSVTGTGDTEAFF.

This sequence joins TRBV30 and TRBJ2-1; 8 bases fit TRBD2. V shed 3 bases and J 0 bases; nucleotides not matched to a gene: 1. The CDR3 spans 14 residues. Looked up from germline, CDR1 is GTSNPN and CDR2 is SVGIG (reference sequence). The CDR3 DNA sequence: TGTGCCTGGAGACTAGCGGTCTCCTACAATGAGCAGTTCTTC. Amino acids: CAWRLAVSYNEQFF.

The chain is built from TRBV9 and TRBJ2-7, with D perhaps matching TRBD2 (5 bases). Germline V CDR1 and CDR2: SGDLS, YYNGEE. The V end was cut by 0 bases, the J end by 2 bases, with 12 bases between. The CDR3 contains 15 residues. The CDR3 is CASSVAAGLTYEQYF. In nucleotides, the CDR3 is TGTGCCAGCAGCGTAGCGGCGGGCCTTACCTACGAGCAGTACTTC.

The chain is built from TRBV30 and TRBJ1-5; 8 bases fit TRBD1. Per the germline V gene, CDR1 is GTSNPN and CDR2 is SVGIG (reference sequence). The junction had 10 bases not matched to a gene; V was cut back by 5 bases and J by 1 base. This CDR3 spans 16 amino acids. CDR3 residues: CAWGTGRKISNQPQHF. The CDR3, as DNA: TGTGCCTGGGGGACAGGACGAAAAATAAGCAATCAGCCCCAGCATTTT.

V gene TRBV12-2 combines with J gene TRBJ1-3; TRBD1, the table's D call, was not compared with the DNA. TRBV12-2 is a documented pseudogene. This CDR3 region has 14 residues. The DNA of the CDR3 is TGTGCAAGTCGCAATCCAGGGTGCGGAAACACCATATATTTT. Amino acids: CASRNPGCGNTIYF.

The rearrangement uses TRBV6-4 and TRBJ1-5, with TRBD1 matching over 7 bases. J was trimmed by 0 bases and V by 2 bases; bases with no gene match: 4. CDR3 size: 16 residues. The germline V gene has CDR1 MRHNA and CDR2 SNTAGT. CDR3 bases: TGTGCCAGCAGTGACGGGACAGATTATAGCAATCAGCCCCAGCATTTT. Protein: CASSDGTDYSNQPQHF.

Here the CDR3 reads CASSLMGRTQETQYF. CDR3 bases: TGCGCCAGCAGCTTGATGGGGAGAACCCAAGAGACCCAGTACTTC. This chain joins TRBV5-1 and TRBJ2-5; the D gene is possibly TRBD2 (5 bases). The germline V gene encodes CDR1 SGHRS and CDR2 YFSETQ. Trimming took 1 base from V and 1 from J, leaving 11 bases between them. The CDR3 totals 15 residues.

The chain has TRBV6-5 and TRBJ2-3; 9 nucleotides agree with TRBD1. The CDR3 sequence is 13 residues long. CDR1 is MNHEY and CDR2 is SVGAGI in the germline V gene. The V gene end was trimmed by 6 bases and the J gene end by 4 bases; junction bases not matched to a gene: 2. The CDR3 nucleotides are TGTGCCAGCAGCAGGACAGGGGCAGATACGCAGTATTTT. Translated, it gives CASSRTGADTQYF.

This clone was seen only once. The rearrangement uses TRBV7-6 and TRBJ1-4; a possible D gene is TRBD1 (5 bases). The CDR3 sequence is 15 residues long. The V gene lost 2 bases and the J gene lost 7 bases, with 14 bases spanning the gap. Germline V gene lookup returns CDR1 SGHVS and CDR2 FNYEAQ. The CDR3, as DNA: TGTGCCAGCAGCTTAAGTGGGGCAGGCAGTGAAAAACTGTTTTTT. Residues: CASSLSGAGSEKLFF.

Written as DNA, the CDR3 is TGTGCCAGCCAGCCCCCGGGACAGGGATTCTACGAGCAGTACTTC. This gives the protein CASQPPGQGFYEQYF. The V call is TRBV6-5, the J call TRBJ2-7, with 9 nucleotides matching TRBD1. With V trimmed by 8 bases and J by 3 bases, 11 bases remained unmatched. Germline V lookup: CDR1 MNHEY, CDR2 SVGAGI. The CDR3 covers 15 residues.

The rearrangement joins TRBV18 to TRBJ2-4; D unresolved. V was cut by 2 bases and J by 6 bases, with 8 bases left in between. The CDR3 is 13 amino acids. Per the germline V gene, CDR1 is KGHSH and CDR2 is LQKENI. This CDR3 is CASSPGVRNIQYF. The CDR3 DNA reads TGTGCCAGCTCACCAGGAGTGAGAAACATTCAGTACTTC.

The chain employs TRBV6-1 and TRBJ2-7, with D possibly being TRBD1 (6 bases). This CDR3 region has 13 residues. Per the germline V gene, CDR1 is MNHNS and CDR2 is SASEGT. V lost 6 bases and J 3 bases, leaving 12 bases between the germline ends. In DNA form, the CDR3 reads TGTGCCAGCAGACTACAGGGCGGCTACGAGCAGTACTTC. As protein: CASRLQGGYEQYF.

The rearrangement links TRBV5-1 to TRBJ2-7, with D maybe TRBD2 (5 bases). Trimming took 0 bases from V and 0 from J, leaving 10 bases between them. The germline V gene encodes CDR1 SGHRS and CDR2 YFSETQ. The CDR3 runs to 15 residues. In DNA, the CDR3 is TGCGCCAGCAGCTTGGCCCTAGCCCTCTCCTACGAGCAGTACTTC. It translates to CASSLALALSYEQYF. The entire variable domain, with the rest obtained from reference TRBV5-1 and TRBJ2-7, is as follows: KAGVTQTPRYLIKTRGQQVTLSCSPISGHRSVSWYQQTPGQGLQFLFEYFSETQRNKGNFPGRFSGRQFSNSRSEMNVSTLELGDSALYLCASSLALALSYEQYFGPGTRLTVT.

V gene TRBV6-5 combines with J gene TRBJ2-5, with D maybe TRBD1 (5 bases). The better agreement between TRBJ2-7 and the DNA end casts doubt on the J call. The germline V gene encodes CDR1 MNHEY and CDR2 SVGAGI. The CDR3 loop spans 12 amino acids. Here the CDR3 reads CASYRSAYEQYF. The CDR3, as DNA: TGTGCCAGCTACAGGTCTGCCTACGAGCAGTACTTC.

The chain recombines TRBV19 with TRBJ2-7, with TRBD2 identical over 9 bases. The CDR3 totals 15 residues. V trimming: 4 bases; J trimming: 2 bases; junction bases outside the gene matches: 6. Germline lookup yields CDR1 LNHDA and CDR2 SQIVND (reference sequence). The CDR3 region has the DNA TGTGCCAGTAGTACTGGAGCGGGAGGTCCCTACGAGCAGTACTTC. This codes for CASSTGAGGPYEQYF.

This rearrangement joins TRBV15 to TRBJ1-2, with 8 bases lining up with TRBD1. The CDR3 contains 13 residues. The germline V gene encodes CDR1 LNHNV and CDR2 YYDKDF (reference sequence). The V gene end was trimmed by 0 bases and the J gene end by 7 bases; junction bases not matched to a gene: 1. CDR3 sequence reads: CATSRETGAGYTF. The CDR3 DNA follows: TGTGCCACCAGCAGAGAGACAGGGGCTGGCTACACCTTC.